This passage covers 4 T cell receptor beta chains from one sample sequenced in a study of T cells in Graves' hyperthyroidism and ophthalmopathy. Regions amplified from RNA transcripts were the TCR beta CDR3 regions. First-round RT-PCR of the TCR CDR3 relied on the HTBI primer set. From the multiplex PCR reads, TCRdb called clonotypes with MiXCR, one entry per CDR3 protein. The data contain roughly 500,000 distinct CDR3 sequences, roughly 50% of them seen just once; the ten biggest clones take up 19%. The sequenced material came from peripheral blood or thyroid tissue (not recorded which). These receptor sequences come from an adult woman with Graves' disease, either hyperthyroidism or ophthalmopathy (not recorded which).

This chain uses TRBV7-8 with TRBJ2-1; 7 bases match TRBD2. From germline, CDR1 is SGHVS and CDR2 FQNEAQ. Trimming cost V 5 bases and J 5 bases; bases outside gene matches: 6. This CDR3 region has 14 residues. The CDR3 reads CASSPQGGDNEQFF. CDR3 DNA sequence: TGTGCCAGCAGCCCCCAGGGAGGGGACAATGAGCAGTTCTTC.

In its sample, this clonotype was seen many times. The rearrangement uses TRBV7-3 and TRBJ1-1, with 8 bases aligning to TRBD1. CDR3 length: 14 amino acids. Germline V gene data show CDR1 as SGHTA and CDR2 as FQGTGA. V lost 5 bases, J lost 4 bases, and 6 bases stayed unmatched. The CDR3 region is CASSLGTGPTEAFF. The CDR3, as DNA: TGTGCCAGCAGCCTCGGGACAGGCCCCACTGAAGCTTTCTTT.

As concerns this clonotype: A read error may be the cause here, since a much bigger clone is one base away. The chain joins TRBV7-9 to TRBJ2-7; 8 bases match TRBD1. CDR1 is SEHNR, CDR2 FQNEAQ, per germline (reference sequence). Trimming took 2 bases from V and 3 from J; bases not matched to a gene: 3. The CDR3 is 14 residues long. The CDR3 spells CASSLWDRNYEQYF. The CDR3 DNA reads as TGTGCCAGCAGCTTATGGGACAGGAACTACGAGCAGTACTTC.

In this sample, this clonotype turned up a few times. CDR3 sequence reads: CASRKRGNTGELFF. The CDR3 nucleotides read TGTGCCAGCAGGAAGCGGGGTAACACCGGGGAGCTGTTTTTT. V is TRBV6-4 and J is TRBJ2-2; 7 nucleotides align to TRBD2. The junction had 3 bases not matched to a gene; V was cut back by 6 bases and J by 2 bases. Germline CDR1 is MRHNA and CDR2 is SNTAGT. The CDR3 has 14 residues.